This T cell receptor beta chain was obtained from a study of T cell responses to AZD1222 COVID-19 vaccine. General study results and limits: There were mostly white British donors and more females than males, and clonal diversity was possibly underestimated.

Data came from immunoSEQ multiplex PCR; TCRdb stores just in-frame clones and leaves some out. The data show 110,000 to 150,000 clones, 80% to 95% seen once. CDR1 and CDR2 (germline): SGHNT, YYREEE (reference sequence). The CDR3 is 16 residues long. V shed 3 bases and J shed 1 base, with 14 bases lying between them. Worth noting for this clone: Its matching antigen is unknown.

The clonotype originates from an adult who received the AZD1222 COVID-19 vaccine. Sequenced material: peripheral blood, taken 28 days after the second AZD1222 dose. The chain employs TRBV5-4 and TRBJ1-5, with D perhaps TRBD1 (6 bases). The CDR3 is CASSWGGQISNQPQHF. The CDR3 DNA reads as TGTGCCAGCAGCTGGGGAGGACAGATAAGCAATCAGCCCCAGCATTTT.